This T cell receptor (beta chain) was obtained from a study of neurological immune-mediated disorders. Study-level points and caveats: None of the CDR3 amino acid sequences found in expanded clones was shared across subjects. This suggests that the TCR-beta repertoires were private in all groups.

Time point described: longitudinal time-point 2. The unsorted libraries originated from 2 million PBMCs that had been stored at -80 C. This clonotype was counted only a few times. As yet, its antigen is unknown. The method for making cDNA was 5'RACE, and it used 10-nucleotide random UMIs. TCRdb analysed the 5' RACE reads with MiXCR anew, one entry per CDR3 protein. Here the sample spans approximately 85,000 distinct CDR3 sequences, about 12% being singletons. The germline V gene encodes CDR1 DFQATT and CDR2 SNEGSKA (reference sequence). This CDR3 is built from 15 residues. After removal of 0 bases from V and 4 bases from J, the junction contained 8 bases not matched to a gene.

The material sequenced was PBMCs. The sequence derives from a female donor with HTLV-1-associated myelopathy (HAM/TSP). The rearrangement uses TRBV20-1 and TRBJ2-7, with 8 bases fitting TRBD2. The CDR3 sequence is CSARDTGGALYEQYF. The CDR3 nucleotides are TGCAGTGCTAGAGATACCGGGGGGGCACTATACGAGCAGTACTTC.